Listed below are T cell receptor beta chains from one sample, sequenced in a study of cytomegalovirus exposure and HLA in healthy donors. Sequencing used immunoSEQ multiplex PCR; TCRdb keeps in-frame clones, though not all of them. The sample holds about 76,000 clones; around four fifths are singletons and the top ten take roughly 8.9%. The sequencing sample was made of PBMCs. These receptors were collected from a woman between 35 and 50 years old in good health and CMV-seropositive. The conserved cysteine and the conserved F or W are not part of the CDR3 here. Fields, in order: J gene, V gene, clone size, CDR3 protein. Size values are once, few and many counts, or a class for expanded clones, and some rows have none.

TRBJ2-7 | TRBV7-6 | NA | ASSLGVAGGEQY
TRBJ1-5 | TRBV6-5 | NA | ASSYSGQGPGQPQH
TRBJ2-1 | TRBV5-6 | few | ASSLGAAPGNEQF
TRBJ2-7 | TRBV27 | NA | ASSEVGADYEQY
TRBJ2-1 | TRBV5-1 | NA | ASSLVSPNEQF
TRBJ2-2 | TRBV5-1 | NA | ASSLASDTGELF
TRBJ1-4 | TRBV28 | NA | ASSPVSYEKLF
TRBJ2-5 | TRBV9 | NA | ASSVVPRETQY
TRBJ2-7 | TRBV6-1 | NA | ASQSLQVYEQY
TRBJ1-1 | TRBV2 | NA | ASRRDSISEAF
NA | TRBV9 | NA | ASSAPSSYEQY
TRBJ2-5 | TRBV18 | NA | ASSPPVGGRETQY
TRBJ2-7 | TRBV28 | NA | ASREGRGQY
TRBJ2-5 | TRBV6-5 | NA | ASSYGQGEEETQY
TRBJ2-7 | TRBV7-2 | few | ASSATSGGFYEQY
TRBJ1-5 | TRBV10-3 | NA | AGGDRVNQPQH
TRBJ2-7 | TRBV28 | NA | ASSLRDISYEQY
TRBJ1-2 | TRBV30 | NA | AWSEQYGYT
TRBJ1-5 | TRBV14 | NA | ASSQSLAWNNQPQH
TRBJ1-2 | TRBV6-1 | NA | ASSDLTGPSYGYT
TRBJ2-2 | TRBV29-1 | few | SVDREGTGELF
TRBJ2-7 | TRBV25-1 | NA | ASASAPGGDYEQY
TRBJ1-5 | TRBV7-9 | NA | ASSLRQDPLYSNQPQH
TRBJ2-5 | TRBV5-1 | NA | ASSPQWAVQETQY
TRBJ1-1 | TRBV7-2 | NA | ASSSGMNTEAF
TRBJ2-1 | TRBV18 | NA | ASSPRRSDNEQF
TRBJ1-2 | TRBV6-5 | NA | ASSSRQAQPADGYT
TRBJ2-7 | TRBV6-5 | NA | ASRINRFYEQY
TRBJ2-5 | TRBV15 | NA | ATSRDLAGKETQY
TRBJ1-5 | TRBV4-1 | once | ASSRETSNIQPQH
TRBJ1-3 | TRBV28 | NA | ASTQGRRNTIY
TRBJ2-3 | TRBV6-1 | few | ASIAGVNTDTQY
TRBJ2-7 | TRBV7-9 | NA | ASSSLETVPYEQY
TRBJ1-2 | TRBV7-8 | NA | ASSSSVNRGYT
TRBJ2-2 | TRBV6-5 | NA | ASIGLAGQGELF
TRBJ2-3 | TRBV7-9 | NA | ASSSGLAGGADTQY
TRBJ2-3 | TRBV13 | NA | ASNLAYDSDTQY
TRBJ2-2 | TRBV5-3 | few | ARSLGLANTGELF
TRBJ2-7 | TRBV28 | NA | ASRLPGGRDSEQY
TRBJ2-3 | TRBV19 | NA | ASSIEASGGLTSTDTQY
TRBJ1-2 | TRBV21-1 | NA | ATWSRFHGYT
TRBJ1-1 | TRBV7-3 | NA | ASSLNRNTEAF
TRBJ1-1 | TRBV4-3 | NA | ASSQALGGPEAF
TRBJ2-7 | TRBV7-8 | NA | ASSLGTGPYEQY
TRBJ1-5 | TRBV30 | NA | AWARGRSNQPQH
TRBJ2-5 | TRBV4-1 | NA | ASSRPGTKETQY
TRBJ1-4 | TRBV4-1 | NA | ASSQGTGFEKLF
TRBJ1-2 | TRBV9 | once | ASKGPGVYGYT
TRBJ2-1 | TRBV7-9 | few | ASLRLAGENEQF
TRBJ2-2 | TRBV5-6 | NA | ASSFLGGGAGGELF
TRBJ1-5 | TRBV7-9 | NA | SSSRATGQHNQPQH
TRBJ2-2 | TRBV7-6 | NA | ASRQIRGQINTGELF
TRBJ1-1 | TRBV11-2 | NA | ASSLDWSTEAF
TRBJ1-5 | TRBV14 | NA | ASSVTGISNQPQH
TRBJ2-3 | TRBV18 | NA | ASSERYTDTQY
TRBJ1-5 | TRBV21-1 | once | ASSKGPTQPQH
TRBJ1-2 | TRBV2 | NA | ASSGLATGQRGYT